Below, 24 T cell receptor beta chains from the same sample are listed, as sequenced in a study of cytomegalovirus exposure and HLA in healthy donors. Primers: 60 Vbeta forward and 13 Jbeta reverse. The assay was immunoSEQ multiplex PCR, and TCRdb's table has in-frame clones only and misses some. Listed are 74,000 or so clones; 1.3% to 1.5% falls within the top ten. The specimen was PBMCs. The receptors were sampled from a woman aged 55-75 years in good health and CMV-seronegative.

The chain is built from TRBV7-3 and TRBJ2-2; TRBD2 matches 8 bases. Germline trimming cut 2 bases from V and 2 bases from J; bases unmatched to any gene: 4. The CDR3 extends over 16 amino acids. The germline CDR1 and CDR2 sequences are SGHTA and FQGTGA. This CDR3 reads CASSLSAGANTGELFF. The CDR3 nucleotides are TGTGCCAGCAGCTTATCAGCGGGAGCTAACACCGGGGAGCTGTTTTTT. The full variable domain, with the rest looked up from reference TRBV7-3 and TRBJ2-2, is GAGVSQTPSNKVTEKGKYVELRCDPISGHTALYWYRQSLGQGPEFLIYFQGTGAADDSGLPNDRFFAVRPEGSVSTLKIQRTERGDSAVYLCASSLSAGANTGELFFGEGSRLTVL.

The chain couples TRBV2 to TRBJ2-1; 10 bases map to TRBD2. Looked up from germline, CDR1 is SNHLY and CDR2 is FYNNEI. V lost 2 bases, J lost 4 bases, and 8 bases stayed unmatched. The CDR3 covers 17 residues. CDR3 amino acids: CASSEKAGLAEYNEQFF. In DNA, the CDR3 is TGTGCCAGCAGTGAAAAGGCAGGACTAGCGGAATACAATGAGCAGTTCTTC.

This chain joins TRBV19 and TRBJ1-5, with no clear D. CDR1 is LNHDA, CDR2 SQIVND, per germline (reference sequence). V lost 3 bases and J 7 bases, leaving 10 bases between the germline ends. This CDR3 spans 13 amino acids. Written as DNA, the CDR3 is TGTGCCAGTAGTATTTGGCCCCAGCAGCCCCAGCATTTT. Its translation is CASSIWPQQPQHF.

The genes are TRBV19 and TRBJ2-7, with 9 bases fitting TRBD2. The CDR3 extends over 16 amino acids. Germline CDR1 reads LNHDA; CDR2 reads SQIVND (reference sequence). V trimming: 2 bases; J trimming: 7 bases; junction bases outside the gene matches: 12. CDR3 sequence: CASSILAGGTTGEQYF. DNA of the CDR3: TGTGCCAGTAGTATATTGGCGGGAGGGACCACGGGGGAGCAGTACTTC.

V is TRBV29-1 and J is TRBJ2-3; 9 nucleotides align to TRBD2. The V and J ends lost 4 bases and 6 bases, in that order; junction bases with no gene match: 11. This CDR3 spans 15 amino acids. Germline assignment: CDR1 SQVTM and CDR2 ANQGSEA. CDR3 DNA: TGCAGCGTTGTAGTGTCTAGCGGGGTGCGGGATACGCAGTATTTT. Residues: CSVVVSSGVRDTQYF.

This sequence joins TRBV13 and TRBJ2-2; possibly TRBD1 for D (5 bases). CDR1 is PRHDT and CDR2 is FYEKMQ in the germline V gene (reference sequence). The CDR3 sequence is 15 residues long. V was trimmed by 5 bases and J by 7 bases, leaving 17 bases between them. Here the CDR3 DNA reads TGTGCCAGCAGCAAACAAAGGGGTGGTGGCGGGGAGCTGTTTTTT. It codes for CASSKQRGGGGELFF.

The V gene is TRBV7-9, the J gene TRBJ1-2, with 12 bases matching TRBD1. Germline CDR1 is SEHNR and CDR2 is FQNEAQ (reference sequence). J was trimmed by 8 bases and V by 4 bases; bases with no gene match: 8. The CDR3 totals 15 residues. CDR3 protein: CASSYDGTGGYGYTF. CDR3 sequence (DNA): TGTGCCAGCAGCTACGACGGGACAGGGGGCTACGGCTACACCTTC.

The V call is TRBV28, the J call TRBJ2-7; 11 bases are shared with TRBD2. V lost 2 bases to trimming and J lost 1 base; unmatched junction nucleotides: 4. CDR1 MDHEN and CDR2 SYDVKM come from the germline V gene. The CDR3 sequence is 16 residues long. DNA of the CDR3: TGTGCCAGCAGTTTAAGCGGGACTAGCGGATCCTACGAGCAGTACTTC. Translating gives CASSLSGTSGSYEQYF.

The chain recombines TRBV28 with TRBJ2-3; TRBD1 agrees at 9 bases. Germline CDR1 and CDR2: MDHEN and SYDVKM. V lost 5 bases, J lost 9 bases, and 9 bases stayed unmatched. There are 14 residues in the CDR3. DNA of the CDR3: TGTGCCAGCAGTCTCGCCCCGGGACAGGGAACGCAGTATTTT. Translation gives CASSLAPGQGTQYF.

The DNA of the CDR3 is TGTGCCAGCAGTCCACCACCCGGGACTAGAGTATTAGAGCAGTTCTTC. It is translated as CASSPPPGTRVLEQFF. This chain joins TRBV27 and TRBJ2-1, with 8 bases aligning to TRBD2. Trimming cost V 5 bases and J 10 bases; bases outside gene matches: 16. CDR3 length equals 16 residues. CDR1 MNHEY and CDR2 SMNVEV come from the germline V gene (reference sequence).

The chain combines TRBV18 with TRBJ1-5; D uncertain. This CDR3 is 16 amino acids long. The germline CDR1 and CDR2 sequences are KGHSH and LQKENI. V was cut by 1 base and J by 2 bases, with 12 bases left in between. The CDR3 loop reads CASSPLRTGGNQPQHF. The CDR3 region has the DNA TGTGCCAGCTCACCACTCCGGACTGGAGGCAATCAGCCCCAGCATTTT.

The V and J genes are TRBV7-2 and TRBJ2-1, with D possibly matching TRBD2 (7 bases). The CDR3 length is 16 residues. Deletions cut 5 bases from V and 2 bases from J, with 16 bases between. Germline V gene lookup returns CDR1 SGHTA and CDR2 FQGNSA. Here the CDR3 reads CASSLRGASAYNEQFF. CDR3 coding DNA: TGTGCCAGCAGCCTCCGGGGGGCTAGCGCCTACAATGAGCAGTTCTTC.

The V and J genes are TRBV13 and TRBJ2-3, with a tentative D call TRBD1 (6 bases). Trimming removed 4 bases at V and 2 bases at J, with 13 bases between. The CDR3 spans 15 residues. In germline, CDR1 is PRHDT, CDR2 FYEKMQ (reference sequence). The CDR3 DNA sequence: TGTGCCAGCAGCTACCCCATGGGGGCCACAGATACGCAGTATTTT. Translation: CASSYPMGATDTQYF.

The chain couples TRBV27 to TRBJ2-3; 11 bases align to TRBD2. The length of the CDR3 is 16 residues. Germline CDR1 and CDR2: MNHEY and SMNVEV (reference sequence). Trimming at V came to 5 bases and at J to 3 bases, leaving 7 bases not matched to a gene. Here the CDR3 DNA reads TGTGCCAGCAGTACTAGCGGGAGAGGTCGGACAGATACGCAGTATTTT. Protein product: CASSTSGRGRTDTQYF.

V gene TRBV5-1 combines with J gene TRBJ2-7, with 9 bases matching TRBD1. The CDR3 is made up of 15 amino acids. Germline CDR1 SGHRS, CDR2 YFSETQ. V trimming: 0 bases; J trimming: 6 bases; junction bases outside the gene matches: 7. CDR3 protein: CASSLGDRDPPEQYF. Here the CDR3 DNA reads TGCGCCAGCAGCTTGGGGGACAGGGATCCCCCCGAGCAGTACTTC.

Comments on this clone: An end of the junction differs from the germline gene, which may be a read error. V and J are TRBV5-1 and TRBJ2-7, with D possibly being TRBD2 (5 bases). The length of the CDR3 is 14 residues. Germline V gene data show CDR1 as SGHRS and CDR2 as YFSETQ. In DNA, the CDR3 is TGCGCCAGCAGCCTACCGGGAAAAAATTACGGGCAGTACTTC. This sequence encodes CASSLPGKNYGQYF.

The chain links TRBV7-2 to TRBJ1-2; no reliable D call. The V gene lost 0 bases and the J gene lost 5 bases, with 10 bases spanning the gap. Germline V lookup: CDR1 SGHTA, CDR2 FQGNSA. The CDR3 extends over 14 amino acids. Written as DNA, the CDR3 is TGTGCCAGCAGCTTAGCCGCAGATCAGTATGGCTACACCTTC. Its translation: CASSLAADQYGYTF.

DNA for the CDR3: TGTGCCAGCAGCCTCCTAGCGGGGCCCTCCTACGAGCAGTACTTC. Translating gives CASSLLAGPSYEQYF. The rearrangement uses TRBV11-3 and TRBJ2-5, with TRBD2 identical over 9 bases. The J call may be in error: the DNA end matches TRBJ2-7 better. CDR1 and CDR2 from the germline V gene are SGHNT and YENEEA. This CDR3 has 15 amino acids.

V usage is TRBV12-5 and J usage is TRBJ2-6; 8 bases agree with TRBD1. The junction had 10 bases not matched to a gene; V was cut back by 3 bases and J by 0 bases. The CDR3 spans 19 residues. CDR1 is LGHNT, CDR2 FRNRAP, per germline. CDR3 sequence reads: CASGLFGQGIFSGANVLTF. The CDR3, as DNA: TGTGCTAGTGGTTTATTTGGACAGGGTATTTTCTCTGGGGCCAACGTCCTGACTTTC.

The rearrangement links TRBV2 to TRBJ2-3; D not certain. Germline lookup yields CDR1 SNHLY and CDR2 FYNNEI. With 7 bases removed from V and 0 bases from J, the gap between germline ends came to 8 bases. CDR3 length: 13 amino acids. The CDR3 DNA reads TGTGCCAGCACGATTGCGAGCACAGATACGCAGTATTTT. It is translated as CASTIASTDTQYF. Using reference TRBV2 and TRBJ2-3 for the parts outside the CDR3, the full variable domain is EPEVTQTPSHQVTQMGQEVILRCVPISNHLYFYWYRQILGQKVEFLVSFYNNEISEKSEIFDDQFSVERPDGSNFTLKIRSTKLEDSAMYFCASTIASTDTQYFGPGTRLTVL.

This chain links TRBV9 with TRBJ2-3; no reliable D call. The CDR3 has 16 residues. Germline CDR1 reads SGDLS; CDR2 reads YYNGEE. V was trimmed by 4 bases and J by 1 base, leaving 16 bases between them. CDR3 sequence: CASSPRPRRGTDTQYF. In DNA form, the CDR3 reads TGTGCCAGCAGCCCCCGACCGAGGCGAGGCACAGATACGCAGTATTTT.

The chain combines TRBV28 with TRBJ2-7; 10 bases are shared with TRBD1. CDR1 is MDHEN and CDR2 is SYDVKM in the germline V gene. The CDR3 runs to 13 residues. The V gene end was trimmed by 10 bases and the J gene end by 5 bases; junction bases not matched to a gene: 8. CDR3 region: CATHRDRGNEQYF. CDR3 DNA: TGTGCCACCCACCGGGACAGGGGTAACGAGCAGTACTTC.

The gene calls are TRBV4-1 and TRBJ2-1; 10 positions match TRBD1. With V trimmed by 4 bases and J by 4 bases, 4 bases remained unmatched. The length of the CDR3 is 15 residues. Germline loops: CDR1 MGHRA, CDR2 YSYEKL. CDR3 loop: CASSLGQGGYNEQFF. The CDR3 DNA is TGCGCCAGCAGCCTAGGACAGGGGGGATACAATGAGCAGTTCTTC.

The genes are TRBV11-3 and TRBJ2-6; D possibly corresponds to TRBD1 (6 bases). V gave up 4 bases and J gave up 1 base, with 14 bases separating them. Germline V gives CDR1 SGHNT, CDR2 YENEEA. The CDR3 contains 17 residues. CDR3: CASSSSRGNSGANVLTF. For the CDR3, the DNA is TGTGCCAGCAGCTCCAGCAGGGGCAATTCTGGGGCCAACGTCCTGACTTTC.